Below are 27 T cell receptor beta chains sequenced from a single sample in a study of cytomegalovirus exposure and HLA in healthy donors. Measured with immunoSEQ multiplex PCR; TCRdb has only the in-frame clones, and not every one. The table records 150,000 to 200,000 clones, about 87% of them present only once. The specimen sequenced was PBMCs. These receptors were taken from a woman in her 30s in good health and CMV-seronegative.

A single count supports this clone. V usage is TRBV5-1 and J usage is TRBJ1-1, with unresolved D. The germline V gene encodes CDR1 SGHRS and CDR2 YFSETQ. CDR3 size: 12 residues. With 2 bases removed from V and 4 bases from J, the gap between germline ends came to 6 bases. CDR3: CASSLDSTEAFF. The CDR3 DNA follows: TGCGCCAGCAGCTTAGATAGCACTGAAGCTTTCTTT.

The chain combines TRBV12-5 with TRBJ2-6, with unresolved D. This CDR3 region has 13 residues. From germline, CDR1 is LGHNT and CDR2 FRNRAP. V was cut by 7 bases and J by 1 base, with 5 bases left in between. DNA of the CDR3: TGTGCTAGTGCCCCGTCTGGGGCCAACGTCCTGACTTTC. This translates into CASAPSGANVLTF.

The rearrangement links TRBV18 to TRBJ2-1; D is perhaps TRBD2 (5 bases). Trimming removed 3 bases from V and 3 bases from J, with 12 bases in between. The CDR3 runs to 15 residues. Germline lookup yields CDR1 KGHSH and CDR2 LQKENI. The CDR3 DNA is TGTGCCAGCTCACCGAGGACTCTCCTCTACAATGAGCAGTTCTTC. Translation: CASSPRTLLYNEQFF.

This clone showed up just once. The gene calls are TRBV7-2 and TRBJ2-1; TRBD2 matches 13 bases. This CDR3 comprises 13 residues. CDR1 and CDR2 from the germline V gene are SGHTA and FQGNSA. Losses at the gene ends were 4 bases for V and 10 bases for J; bases not matched to a gene: 1. The CDR3 spells CASSWGLAGEQFF. The DNA for the CDR3 is TGTGCCAGCAGCTGGGGACTAGCGGGGGAGCAGTTCTTC.

The chain is built from TRBV27 and TRBJ2-7; 7 bases are a match to TRBD1. CDR3 length equals 14 residues. With V trimmed by 4 bases and J by 3 bases, 6 bases remained unmatched. The V gene's germline CDR1 is MNHEY and CDR2 SMNVEV (reference sequence). CDR3 loop: CASSYGTDFYEQYF. CDR3 in DNA: TGTGCCAGCAGTTACGGGACAGACTTCTACGAGCAGTACTTC.

The V and J genes are TRBV2 and TRBJ2-3, with D possibly matching TRBD2 (5 bases). The V gene's germline CDR1 is SNHLY and CDR2 FYNNEI. The CDR3 runs 13 residues. V was shortened by 8 bases and J by 1 base, with 10 bases between the two germline ends. As DNA, the CDR3 is TGTGCCAGCGCCGGGGTCGGCACAGATACGCAGTATTTT. As protein: CASAGVGTDTQYF. The full variable domain, in which reference TRBV2 and TRBJ2-3 provide the parts outside the CDR3, is EPEVTQTPSHQVTQMGQEVILRCVPISNHLYFYWYRQILGQKVEFLVSFYNNEISEKSEIFDDQFSVERPDGSNFTLKIRSTKLEDSAMYFCASAGVGTDTQYFGPGTRLTVL.

The CDR3 sequence: CASSSSGRYEQYF. In DNA, the CDR3 is TGCGCCAGCAGCTCGTCCGGGAGATACGAGCAGTACTTC. The V call is TRBV5-1, the J call TRBJ2-7, with D perhaps matching TRBD2 (6 bases). Trimming cost V 3 bases and J 4 bases, with 11 bases left between them. The CDR3 totals 13 residues. Germline CDR1 SGHRS, CDR2 YFSETQ.

The chain employs TRBV5-1 and TRBJ2-2, with 10 bases that match TRBD2. The V gene's germline CDR1 is SGHRS and CDR2 YFSETQ. This CDR3 is 15 amino acids long. V was pared by 2 bases and J by 4 bases, with 2 bases of the junction left unmatched. Written as DNA, the CDR3 is TGCGCCAGCAGCTTATGGACTAGCGGCACCGGGGAGCTGTTTTTT. Translating gives CASSLWTSGTGELFF.

The CDR3 nucleotides read TGTGCCAGCAGTCCATGGGACAGGGTAGGAAATGAGCAGTTCTTC. Protein product: CASSPWDRVGNEQFF. The chain recombines TRBV27 with TRBJ2-1; 9 nucleotides align to TRBD1. J was trimmed by 7 bases and V by 5 bases; bases with no gene match: 9. Germline V gives CDR1 MNHEY, CDR2 SMNVEV (reference sequence). The CDR3 consists of 15 residues.

This clone was seen at least ten times. This chain connects TRBV11-2 to TRBJ1-1; 7 nucleotides agree with TRBD1. In germline, CDR1 is SGHAT, CDR2 FQNNGV. CDR3 length: 16 amino acids. After removal of 5 bases from V and 11 bases from J, the junction contained 20 bases not matched to a gene. This CDR3 reads CASSLDREIHIGHAFF. The CDR3 bases are TGTGCCAGCAGCCTCGACAGGGAGATCCACATCGGTCATGCTTTCTTT.

The CDR3 DNA is TGTGCCAGCAGCTATATGAGGGGGGGAAACACCGGGGAGCTGTTTTTT. Translated: CASSYMRGGNTGELFF. This sequence joins TRBV5-4 and TRBJ2-2; maybe TRBD2 (7 bases). Trimming removed 3 bases at V and 2 bases at J, with 14 bases between. CDR3 length: 16 amino acids. Germline V gene data show CDR1 as SGHNT and CDR2 as YYREEE (reference sequence).

The rearrangement uses TRBV10-3 and TRBJ1-2; TRBD1 matches 7 bases. The trim removed 2 bases at V and 8 bases at J, leaving 11 bases unmatched. The V gene's germline CDR1 is ENHRY and CDR2 SYGVKD. There are 15 residues in the CDR3. CDR3 in amino acids: CAISEGQGDARGYTF. CDR3 DNA: TGTGCCATCAGTGAGGGGCAGGGGGATGCTCGGGGCTACACCTTC.

The rearrangement joins TRBV6-1 to TRBJ2-2, with TRBD1 matching over 10 bases. The junction had 2 bases not matched to a gene; V was cut back by 7 bases and J by 3 bases. The germline V gene has CDR1 MNHNS and CDR2 SASEGT. The CDR3 has 14 amino acids. CDR3 loop: CASKTGGDTGELFF. CDR3 sequence (DNA): TGTGCCAGCAAGACAGGGGGCGACACCGGGGAGCTGTTTTTT.

CDR3 coding DNA: TGTGCCAGCAGTGTAGCAGGGGGCGCGAGTGGGGAGCAGTACTTC. Its protein is CASSVAGGASGEQYF. The chain links TRBV6-1 to TRBJ2-7; 8 nucleotides line up with TRBD1. V lost 4 bases, J lost 7 bases, and 12 bases stayed unmatched. Germline-derived CDR1 and CDR2 are MNHNS and SASEGT. This CDR3 comprises 15 residues.

CDR3 DNA: TGTGCCATCAGGGCTAGCGGGGGGGCTAATGAGCAGTTCTTC. Residues: CAIRASGGANEQFF. The J gene is TRBJ2-1, the V gene TRBV10-3, with 12 nucleotides matching TRBD2. Germline values: CDR1 ENHRY, CDR2 SYGVKD. J gave up 7 bases and V 6 bases, and 4 bases lay outside the gene matches. The CDR3 extends over 14 amino acids.

V and J are TRBV19 and TRBJ1-5; 10 nucleotides line up with TRBD1. The CDR3 contains 16 residues. Germline lookup yields CDR1 LNHDA and CDR2 SQIVND (reference sequence). The V and J ends lost 5 bases and 9 bases, in that order; junction bases with no gene match: 13. The chain's CDR3 is CASSFRDRGGGGPQHF. DNA for the CDR3: TGTGCCAGTAGTTTCCGGGACAGGGGTGGTGGAGGGCCCCAGCATTTT.

This clone was detected once. This rearrangement joins TRBV4-3 to TRBJ2-2, with D possibly being TRBD1 (6 bases). The CDR3 has 17 amino acids. V was clipped by 4 bases and J by 3 bases, with 18 bases between them. Germline CDR1 is LGHNA and CDR2 is YSLEER. DNA for the CDR3: TGCGCCAGCAGCCCCTTTACAGGGTTCGGGGACACCGGGGAGCTGTTTTTT. Protein: CASSPFTGFGDTGELFF.

This chain links TRBV4-1 with TRBJ2-5; TRBD2 is a possible D gene (5 bases). Germline V gene lookup returns CDR1 MGHRA and CDR2 YSYEKL. The V and J ends lost 2 bases and 7 bases respectively, with 14 bases between them. The CDR3 is 14 amino acids. CDR3 loop: CASSQSGSLGTQYF. The CDR3 DNA reads as TGCGCCAGCAGCCAATCCGGGTCACTAGGGACCCAGTACTTC.

This clone showed up just once. The chain recombines TRBV20-1 with TRBJ2-5, with D possibly matching TRBD2 (5 bases). Trimming removed 1 base at V and 9 bases at J, with 9 bases between. Germline values: CDR1 DFQATT, CDR2 SNEGSKA (reference sequence). CDR3 length: 11 amino acids. The CDR3 protein is CSARAGVAQYF. CDR3 bases: TGCAGTGCTAGAGCCGGGGTGGCCCAGTACTTC.

V usage is TRBV5-1 and J usage is TRBJ2-3; TRBD2 aligns across 7 bases. The CDR3 runs to 15 residues. Germline CDR1 reads SGHRS; CDR2 reads YFSETQ. V lost 3 bases, J lost 2 bases, and 6 bases stayed unmatched. The CDR3 protein is CASSSAGFLTDTQYF. DNA for the CDR3: TGCGCCAGCAGCTCAGCGGGGTTCCTCACAGATACGCAGTATTTT.

This clone was seen once. J is TRBJ1-6 and V is TRBV19; 8 nucleotides align to TRBD1. The CDR3 is 13 amino acids. V was pared by 10 bases and J by 8 bases, with 7 bases of the junction left unmatched. CDR1 and CDR2 from the germline V gene are LNHDA and SQIVND (reference sequence). The CDR3, as DNA: TGTGCCACCAGGGACAGGAGAGATTCACCCCTCCACTTT. Its protein is CATRDRRDSPLHF.

V and J are TRBV9 and TRBJ1-1, with unresolved D. Trimming pared 1 base from V and 1 base from J, leaving 8 bases between. This CDR3 is 14 amino acids long. Germline V gives CDR1 SGDLS, CDR2 YYNGEE. In nucleotides, the CDR3 is TGTGCCAGCAGCGTACTCCCGGGGAACACTGAAGCTTTCTTT. As protein: CASSVLPGNTEAFF.

The V call is TRBV19, the J call TRBJ1-1; the D is unclear. CDR3 length: 11 residues. The germline V gene has CDR1 LNHDA and CDR2 SQIVND (reference sequence). The V end lost 4 bases, the J end lost 11 bases, and 11 bases lay between the germline ends. CDR3 coding DNA: TGTGCCAGTAGTAACGCAGGAAACGCTTTCTTT. Its translation: CASSNAGNAFF.

This chain links TRBV7-8 with TRBJ2-1; 8 nucleotides line up with TRBD1. With V trimmed by 5 bases and J by 4 bases, 10 bases remained unmatched. Germline lookup yields CDR1 SGHVS and CDR2 FQNEAQ. The CDR3 runs to 16 residues. The CDR3 DNA sequence: TGTGCCAGCAGCCCCCGGACAGGGAGATCGTACAATGAGCAGTTCTTC. As protein: CASSPRTGRSYNEQFF.

The chain uses TRBV5-6 and TRBJ2-1; 8 bases agree with TRBD1. Germline values: CDR1 SGHDT, CDR2 YYEEEE. V lost 1 base to trimming and J lost 0 bases; unmatched junction nucleotides: 3. The CDR3 runs 16 residues. CDR3 nucleotides: TGTGCCAGCAGCTTGAATACAGGGGGCTCCTACAATGAGCAGTTCTTC. Its protein is CASSLNTGGSYNEQFF.

The CDR3 nucleotides are TGCGCCAGCAGCCAAGTCCAAGGACTGAACACCGGGGAGCTGTTTTTT. Its protein is CASSQVQGLNTGELFF. V is TRBV4-1 and J is TRBJ2-2, with TRBD2 as a possible D gene (5 bases). The CDR3 sequence is 16 residues long. With 1 base removed from V and 1 base from J, the gap between germline ends came to 10 bases. Germline CDR1 is MGHRA and CDR2 is YSYEKL.

The chain has TRBV10-3 and TRBJ2-7; 12 bases are shared with TRBD2. The CDR3 is 14 amino acids. The ends lost 7 bases at V and 4 bases at J; junction bases unmatched: 5. Germline V gene lookup returns CDR1 ENHRY and CDR2 SYGVKD. CDR3 region: CAINTGTSGYEQYF. The DNA for the CDR3 is TGTGCCATCAATACCGGGACTAGCGGGTACGAGCAGTACTTC.